The 7 T cell receptor beta chains below all came from one sample that was sequenced in a study of CD8 T cells in Susac syndrome. RNA in amounts of about 0.5 to 1 ug was reverse transcribed with random hexamers. A single record per CDR3 protein comes from TCRdb applying MiXCR to the immunoSEQ multiplex PCR reads. The data hold 65,000 to 80,000 distinct CDR3 sequences, with around 90% observed a single time. The sample comprised CD8+ T cells from PBMCs. The source of these receptors is a human donor with multiple sclerosis.

V is TRBV9 and J is TRBJ2-3; the D is unclear. CDR1 is SGDLS and CDR2 is YYNGEE in the germline V gene. Deletions cut 7 bases from V and 2 bases from J, with 14 bases between. The CDR3 is 14 residues long. CDR3 amino acids: CASSLEGITDTQYF. The CDR3 nucleotides read TGTGCCAGCTCCTTGGAAGGAATCACAGATACGCAGTATTTT. The entire variable domain, with the rest obtained from reference TRBV9 and TRBJ2-3, is as follows: DSGVTQTPKHLITATGQRVTLRCSPRSGDLSVYWYQQSLDQGLQFLIQYYNGEERAKGNILERFSAQQFPDLHSELNLSSLELGDSALYFCASSLEGITDTQYFGPGTRLTVL.

The chain employs TRBV27 and TRBJ2-7; 7 bases line up with TRBD2. The CDR3 is made up of 13 amino acids. The germline V gene encodes CDR1 MNHEY and CDR2 SMNVEV (reference sequence). The ends lost 6 bases at V and 6 bases at J; junction bases unmatched: 8. CDR3: CASSPWEGSEQYF. The CDR3, as DNA: TGTGCCAGCAGCCCATGGGAGGGTAGCGAGCAGTACTTC.

This clonotype was seen once. The chain is built from TRBV27 and TRBJ1-1; 9 nucleotides agree with TRBD1. The CDR3 has 14 residues. The germline gives CDR1 MNHEY, CDR2 SMNVEV (reference sequence). The V segment lost 3 bases and the J segment 5 bases; nucleotides outside the gene matches: 4. The CDR3 bases are TGTGCCAGCAGTTTGGACAGGGGAGAAACTGAAGCTTTCTTT. Encoded protein: CASSLDRGETEAFF.

J is TRBJ1-5 and V is TRBV5-1, with a tentative D call TRBD1 (5 bases). Per germline, CDR1 SGHRS and CDR2 YFSETQ. The CDR3 runs to 14 residues. V was cut by 2 bases and J by 3 bases, with 9 bases left in between. For the CDR3, the DNA is TGCGCCAGCAGCTTCTCAGGGCTCAATCAGCCCCAGCATTTT. This codes for CASSFSGLNQPQHF.

The chain is built from TRBV13 and TRBJ2-1, with D perhaps given as TRBD1 or TRBD2 (5 bases each). Trimming took off 5 bases at V and 4 bases at J, with 15 bases between the two ends. Germline values: CDR1 PRHDT, CDR2 FYEKMQ (reference sequence). This CDR3 is built from 15 residues. CDR3: CASSPTGTLYNEQFF. For the CDR3, the DNA is TGTGCCAGCAGCCCTACCGGGACCCTGTACAATGAGCAGTTCTTC. Looking up the rest from reference TRBV13 and TRBJ2-1 gives the full variable domain: AAGVIQSPRHLIKEKRETATLKCYPIPRHDTVYWYQQGPGQDPQFLISFYEKMQSDKGSIPDRFSAQQFSDYHSELNMSSLELGDSALYFCASSPTGTLYNEQFFGPGTRLTVL.

This chain uses TRBV29-1 with TRBJ2-7; D ambiguous. The V gene's germline CDR1 is SQVTM and CDR2 ANQGSEA. V was trimmed by 1 base and J by 4 bases, leaving 17 bases between them. The CDR3 sequence is 15 residues long. CDR3 DNA: TGCAGCGTTGAAGGGAGATTAGGGAATGTATACGAGCAGTACTTC. Its translation: CSVEGRLGNVYEQYF.

This chain connects TRBV7-3 to TRBJ1-1, with D possibly TRBD1 on 5 matching bases. Trimming took 6 bases from V and 5 from J, leaving 13 bases between them. This CDR3 has 13 residues. Germline values: CDR1 SGHTA, CDR2 FQGTGA. DNA for the CDR3: TGTGCCAGCAGTTCTTGGGGGGGTACTGAAGCTTTCTTT. Its protein is CASSSWGGTEAFF.